The sequence of this T cell receptor beta chain was determined in a study of shared clonotypes between healthy human individuals. CDR3 size: 15 residues. Germline lookup yields CDR1 SNHLY and CDR2 FYNNEI. V was pared by 3 bases and J by 2 bases, with 11 bases between. In the sorted-subset replicate PCRs, 150 to 200 ng DNA, roughly 30,000 T cell genomes, was used. Profiling relied on immunoSEQ multiplex PCR, and the TCRdb table lists in-frame clones only, not all of them. This table holds under 2,000,000 clones, just under 95% found once. CD45RO-negative CD8 cells positively selected for CCR7 made up the naive population, which excluded terminally differentiated effector memory CD45RA+ cells. All donors were healthy HIV-negative adults lacking recent acute infections or vaccinations.

The chain has TRBV2 and TRBJ2-4; D might be TRBD1 or TRBD2, each matching 5 bases. The source of this sequence is a man aged 18 to 29 in good health. The specimen was naive CD8+ T cells sorted from blood. As DNA, the CDR3 is TGTGCCAGCAGTGACAATGGGGGTCCCAAAAACATTCAGTACTTC. Its translation: CASSDNGGPKNIQYF.